This TCR beta chain originates from a study of cytomegalovirus exposure and HLA in healthy donors. Study-level results: There were reportedly fewer N-insertions in an Asian-associated ancestry cluster than the approximately 670-donor mean, in a later analysis.

Trimming removed 8 bases from V and 1 base from J, with 10 bases in between. This CDR3 spans 13 amino acids. Germline V lookup: CDR1 LNHDA, CDR2 SQIVND (reference sequence). Whereas donors were nominally healthy upon sampling, unrecorded immune exposures were probable. The study ran its PCR with 60 Vbeta and 13 Jbeta primers. This table comes from immunoSEQ multiplex PCR, and its TCRdb copy is limited to in-frame clones, with some not included. This table has some 170,000 clones, roughly 79% appearing once. Concerning this clone: The antigen is unknown.

Material: PBMCs. The rearrangement joins TRBV19 to TRBJ2-3; a possible D gene is TRBD2 (5 bases). The source of this sequence is a middle-aged man in good health and CMV-seropositive. The CDR3 sequence: CASSERRTDTQYF. CDR3 DNA sequence: TGTGCCAGTTCTGAGCGGCGCACAGATACGCAGTATTTT. The entire variable domain, with the rest obtained from reference TRBV19 and TRBJ2-3, is as follows: DGGITQSPKYLFRKEGQNVTLSCEQNLNHDAMYWYRQDPGQGLRLIYYSQIVNDFQKGDIAEGYSVSREKKESFPLTVTSAQKNPTAFYLCASSERRTDTQYFGPGTRLTVL.